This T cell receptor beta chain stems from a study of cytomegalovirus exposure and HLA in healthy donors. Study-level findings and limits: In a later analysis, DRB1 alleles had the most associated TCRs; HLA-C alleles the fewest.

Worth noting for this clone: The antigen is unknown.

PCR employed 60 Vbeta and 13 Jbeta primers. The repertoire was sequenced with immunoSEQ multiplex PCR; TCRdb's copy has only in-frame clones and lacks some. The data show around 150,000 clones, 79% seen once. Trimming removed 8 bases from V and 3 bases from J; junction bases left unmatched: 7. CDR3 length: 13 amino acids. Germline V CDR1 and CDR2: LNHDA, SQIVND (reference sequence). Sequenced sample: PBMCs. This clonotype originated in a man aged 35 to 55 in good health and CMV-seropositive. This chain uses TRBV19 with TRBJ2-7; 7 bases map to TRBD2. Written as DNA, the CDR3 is TGTGCCAGTTCGGGGGGATCCTACTACGAGCAGTACTTC. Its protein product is CASSGGSYYEQYF. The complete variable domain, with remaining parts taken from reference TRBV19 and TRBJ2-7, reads DGGITQSPKYLFRKEGQNVTLSCEQNLNHDAMYWYRQDPGQGLRLIYYSQIVNDFQKGDIAEGYSVSREKKESFPLTVTSAQKNPTAFYLCASSGGSYYEQYFGPGTRLTVT.